Shown below are 19 T cell receptor beta chains from a single sample sequenced in a study of shared clonotypes between healthy human individuals (dated by TCRdb to about 2020). Receptor libraries were prepared by the immunoSEQ multiplex PCR assay. TCRdb took this table from immuneACCESS and kept in-frame rearrangements with V and J called. Such tables lack part of the clones; where checked against another copy, unresolved V genes explain under half of the gap, and the rest is unexplained. This sample comprises about 1.1 million clones, about four fifths of them detected only once. The leading ten clones occupy more than 0.55% of the sample. Sequencing was done on a sample of memory CD4+ T cells from PBMCs. What this sample's cell subset or site label stands for: CD45RA-negative fraction. Source of these receptors: a man aged 18 to 35 in good health. Some clones in this sample may be carry-over from other donors' samples.

This chain joins TRBV7-9 and TRBJ2-1, with 8 bases aligning to TRBD2. The J segment lost 7 bases and the V segment lost 8 bases, leaving 7 bases of the junction unmatched. Per germline, CDR1 SEHNR and CDR2 FQNEAQ (reference sequence). There are 13 residues in the CDR3. Written as DNA, the CDR3 is TGTGCCAGCCTTAGGAGCGGGGGAAATGAGCAGTTCTTC. As protein: CASLRSGGNEQFF.

CDR3 residues: CASSMVGATETQYF. The CDR3 nucleotides are TGTGCCAGTAGTATGGTGGGGGCAACGGAGACCCAGTACTTC. The rearrangement links TRBV19 to TRBJ2-5; the D gene is possibly TRBD1 (6 bases). V lost 3 bases to trimming and J lost 5 bases, with 13 bases between them. Per the germline V gene, CDR1 is LNHDA and CDR2 is SQIVND (reference sequence). The CDR3 runs 14 residues.

This clone appeared a few times. The rearrangement joins TRBV18 to TRBJ2-7, with D maybe TRBD1 (5 bases). Germline values: CDR1 KGHSH, CDR2 LQKENI. V gave up 0 bases and J gave up 1 base, with 10 bases separating them. The CDR3 length is 15 residues. In nucleotides, the CDR3 is TGTGCCAGCTCACCACCGTCACAGGAGTCCTACGAGCAGTACTTC. Its protein is CASSPPSQESYEQYF. The variable domain in full, completed from reference TRBV18 and TRBJ2-7, reads NAGVMQNPRHLVRRRGQEARLRCSPMKGHSHVYWYRQLPEEGLKFMVYLQKENIIDESGMPKERFSAEFPKEGPSILRIQQVVRGDSAAYFCASSPPSQESYEQYFGPGTRLTVT.

With respect to this clone: A far larger clone is one nucleotide away, so this likely arose from a read error. The CDR3 DNA follows: TGTGCCAGCAGTTTAAACAGGGACACTGAAGCTTTCTTT. Residues: CASSLNRDTEAFF. The chain combines TRBV27 with TRBJ1-1; tentatively, D is TRBD1 (6 bases). This CDR3 is built from 13 residues. With 2 bases removed from V and 3 bases from J, the gap between germline ends came to 7 bases. The germline gives CDR1 MNHEY, CDR2 SMNVEV (reference sequence).

This chain joins TRBV6-1 and TRBJ1-2; D is undetermined. Germline V CDR1 and CDR2: MNHNS, SASEGT. CDR3 length: 13 residues. The V and J ends lost 7 bases and 0 bases respectively, with 9 bases between them. The CDR3 region is CASIPDPNYGYTF. CDR3 nucleotide sequence: TGTGCCAGCATCCCGGACCCTAACTATGGCTACACCTTC.

The chain couples TRBV7-8 to TRBJ1-1, with D uncertain. The V gene lost 5 bases and the J gene lost 5 bases, with 18 bases spanning the gap. The CDR3 consists of 15 residues. CDR1 SGHVS and CDR2 FQNEAQ come from the germline V gene. CDR3 protein: CASSPKIFGGTEAFF. The CDR3 region has the DNA TGTGCCAGCAGCCCAAAGATTTTCGGAGGTACTGAAGCTTTCTTT.

The J gene is TRBJ1-2, the V gene TRBV29-1; maybe TRBD1 (5 bases). Germline CDR1 is SQVTM and CDR2 is ANQGSEA. With 4 bases removed from V and 6 bases from J, the gap between germline ends came to 9 bases. CDR3 size: 11 residues. CDR3 residues: CSVGRANGYTF. The CDR3, as DNA: TGCAGCGTTGGCAGGGCGAATGGCTACACCTTC.

CDR3 in amino acids: CAWSVIRGRGYEQYF. CDR3 in DNA: TGTGCCTGGAGTGTAATCAGGGGCCGGGGCTACGAGCAGTACTTC. The chain combines TRBV30 with TRBJ2-7; D is possibly TRBD1 (6 bases). The CDR3 runs to 15 residues. Germline V gene data show CDR1 as GTSNPN and CDR2 as SVGIG (reference sequence). V was cut by 0 bases and J by 3 bases, with 15 bases left in between. The whole variable domain, remainder taken from reference TRBV30 and TRBJ2-7, is SQTIHQWPATLVQPVGSPLSLECTVEGTSNPNLYWYRQAAGRGLQLLFYSVGIGQISSEVPQNLSASRPQDRQFILSSKKLLLSDSGFYLCAWSVIRGRGYEQYFGPGTRLTVT.

The V call is TRBV7-8, the J call TRBJ2-1, with 7 nucleotides matching TRBD2. The CDR3 spans 14 residues. Germline V CDR1 and CDR2: SGHVS, FQNEAQ. Trimming cost V 5 bases and J 8 bases; bases outside gene matches: 9. In DNA form, the CDR3 reads TGTGCCAGCAGCCCTCGGGACTATGGAGATGAGCAGTTCTTC. Its translation: CASSPRDYGDEQFF.

The chain joins TRBV27 to TRBJ2-7; D is undetermined. Trimming removed 5 bases from V and 4 bases from J, with 12 bases in between. The germline CDR1 and CDR2 sequences are MNHEY and SMNVEV (reference sequence). This CDR3 has 13 residues. The chain's CDR3 is CASSPSAFYEQYF. The CDR3 bases are TGTGCCAGCAGTCCCTCAGCATTTTACGAGCAGTACTTC.

The chain couples TRBV9 to TRBJ2-3; 10 bases are a match to TRBD2. Germline assignment: CDR1 SGDLS and CDR2 YYNGEE. Trimming took 0 bases from V and 2 from J; bases not matched to a gene: 6. The CDR3 sequence is 17 residues long. The CDR3 is CASSVAWGLANTDTQYF. The CDR3 DNA is TGTGCCAGCAGCGTAGCTTGGGGACTAGCGAACACAGATACGCAGTATTTT.

This sequence joins TRBV10-1 and TRBJ2-3, with a weak D call TRBD2 (5 bases). The CDR3 sequence is 13 residues long. Germline CDR1 is WNHNN and CDR2 is SYGVQD (reference sequence). V was cut by 0 bases and J by 12 bases, with 13 bases left in between. The CDR3 is CASSESALPGQYF. CDR3 sequence (DNA): TGCGCCAGCAGTGAGTCGGCTCTCCCGGGACAGTATTTT.

Regarding this clone: At the DNA level, this CDR3 is encoded by other sequences in the same sample as well. The CDR3 loop reads CSARAYEQYF. The CDR3 region has the DNA TGCAGTGCTAGAGCTTACGAGCAGTACTTC. The V and J genes are TRBV20-1 and TRBJ2-7; D is uncertain. V dropped 1 base and J dropped 4 bases, with 2 bases sitting between them. The CDR3 loop spans 10 amino acids. Germline CDR1 is DFQATT and CDR2 is SNEGSKA (reference sequence).

The chain joins TRBV7-9 to TRBJ2-5; D possibly corresponds to TRBD2 (5 bases). V was trimmed by 10 bases and J by 5 bases, leaving 14 bases between them. Germline V lookup: CDR1 SEHNR, CDR2 FQNEAQ (reference sequence). This CDR3 has 12 amino acids. In nucleotides, the CDR3 is TGTGCCACATTGCGACCGGGGGAGACCCAGTACTTC. Its protein product is CATLRPGETQYF. Variable domain in full (rest from reference TRBV7-9 and TRBJ2-5): DTGVSQNPRHKITKRGQNVTFRCDPISEHNRLYWYRQTLGQGPEFLTYFQNEAQLEKSRLLSDRFSAERPKGSFSTLEIQRTEQGDSAMYLCATLRPGETQYFGPGTRLLVL.

This clone was counted once. This rearrangement joins TRBV27 to TRBJ2-5; D remains ambiguous. The end of the DNA aligns better with TRBJ2-7, so the J call may be wrong. The germline CDR1 and CDR2 sequences are MNHEY and SMNVEV (reference sequence). CDR3 length: 17 residues. CDR3 region: CASSSRTNPRKDYEQYF. CDR3 coding DNA: TGTGCCAGCAGTTCACGGACGAACCCCAGGAAAGACTACGAGCAGTACTTC.

The chain uses TRBV2 and TRBJ1-1, with D hard to call. The V end lost 4 bases, the J end lost 6 bases, and 9 bases lay between the germline ends. The CDR3 extends over 12 amino acids. Looked up from germline, CDR1 is SNHLY and CDR2 is FYNNEI. The DNA for the CDR3 is TGTGCCAGCAGTGGGCGGGGAGCTGAAGCTTTCTTT. Its translation: CASSGRGAEAFF.

The chain uses TRBV9 and TRBJ2-7, with no clear D. Germline loops: CDR1 SGDLS, CDR2 YYNGEE. The CDR3 contains 15 residues. V shed 0 bases and J shed 6 bases, with 16 bases lying between them. The CDR3 loop reads CASSVDPGSTSEQYF. The CDR3 nucleotides are TGTGCCAGCAGCGTAGACCCTGGCTCCACCAGCGAGCAGTACTTC.

This clone was seen only a few times. The chain combines TRBV27 with TRBJ1-3, with D unresolved. The CDR3 is made up of 14 amino acids. Germline-derived CDR1 and CDR2 are MNHEY and SMNVEV (reference sequence). The germline V and J ends were trimmed by 2 bases and 1 base, with 6 bases remaining between them. CDR3 residues: CASSLAGSGNTIYF. CDR3 DNA sequence: TGTGCCAGCAGTTTAGCCGGGTCTGGAAACACCATATATTTT.

V is TRBV7-9 and J is TRBJ1-2; D is unclear. Germline V gene data show CDR1 as SEHNR and CDR2 as FQNEAQ (reference sequence). Deletions cut 0 bases from V and 4 bases from J, with 9 bases between. This CDR3 is 14 amino acids long. The CDR3 nucleotides are TGTGCCAGCAGCTTAGCTTACGGGCCCTATGGCTACACCTTC. It encodes CASSLAYGPYGYTF.